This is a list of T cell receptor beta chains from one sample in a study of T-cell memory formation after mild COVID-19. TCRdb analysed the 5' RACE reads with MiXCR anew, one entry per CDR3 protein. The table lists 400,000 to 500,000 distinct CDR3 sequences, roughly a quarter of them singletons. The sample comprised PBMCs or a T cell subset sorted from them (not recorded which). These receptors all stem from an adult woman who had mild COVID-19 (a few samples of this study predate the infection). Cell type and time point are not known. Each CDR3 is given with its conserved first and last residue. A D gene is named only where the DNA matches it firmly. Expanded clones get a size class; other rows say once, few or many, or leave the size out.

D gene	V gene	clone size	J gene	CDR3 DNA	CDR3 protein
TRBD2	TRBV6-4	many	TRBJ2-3	TGTGCCAGCAGTGACTCGAAACGGGGGGGGCCAGATACGCAGTATTTT	CASSDSKRGGPDTQYF
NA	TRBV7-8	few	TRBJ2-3	TGTGCCAGCAGCTTCCAAGTAGGGGGAACAAGCACAGATACGCAGTATTTT	CASSFQVGGTSTDTQYF
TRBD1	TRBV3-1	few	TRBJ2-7	TGTGCCAGCAGCCATGGGACAGGGAGGGAGCAGTACTTC	CASSHGTGREQYF
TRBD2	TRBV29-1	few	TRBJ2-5	TGCAGCTTCGCTAGCGGGCTCGGCCGAGAGACCCAGTACTTC	CSFASGLGRETQYF
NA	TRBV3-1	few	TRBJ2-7	TGTGCCAGCAGCCCCCCTGCGACCTACGAGCAGTACTTC	CASSPPATYEQYF
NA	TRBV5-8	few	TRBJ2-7	TGTGCCAGCAGCTTGGAGGGGGGAAAGCAGTACTTC	CASSLEGGKQYF
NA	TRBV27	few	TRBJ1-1	TGTGCCAGCAGTCCCCAGAGGCGTACTGAAGCTTTCTTT	CASSPQRRTEAFF
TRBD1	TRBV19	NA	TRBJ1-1	TGTGCCAGTAGCCCTTGGGAGGGACAGGGTAACACTGAAGCTTTCTTT	CASSPWEGQGNTEAFF
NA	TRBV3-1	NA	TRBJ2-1	TGTGCCAGCAGCCCTGGGCCCATAGGGTCATATGAGCAGTTCTTC	CASSPGPIGSYEQFF
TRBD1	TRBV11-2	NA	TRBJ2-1	TGTGCCAGCAGCTCAGGGGGCTATGAGCAGTTCTTC	CASSSGGYEQFF
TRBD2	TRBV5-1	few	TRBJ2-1	TGCGCCAGCAGCTCCGGAAATCTAGCGGGAAGGGGTAATGAGCAGTTCTTC	CASSSGNLAGRGNEQFF
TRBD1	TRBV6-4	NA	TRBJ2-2	TGTGCCAGCAGACCCGGGACAGGGAACACCGGGGAGCTGTTTTTT	CASRPGTGNTGELFF
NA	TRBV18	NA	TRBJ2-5	TGTGCCAGCTCACCATCAATCCCCGGGCAAGAGACCCAGTACTTC	CASSPSIPGQETQYF
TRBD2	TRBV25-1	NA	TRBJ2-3	TGTGCCAGCAGTGATTTTTTTGGGACTAGCGGGGGGTCGACAGATACGCAGTATTTT	CASSDFFGTSGGSTDTQYF
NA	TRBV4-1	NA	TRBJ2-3	TGCGCCAGCAGCCTTCACTTACCCAGTTTTGGGGACCTCCCAGATACGCAGTATTTT	CASSLHLPSFGDLPDTQYF
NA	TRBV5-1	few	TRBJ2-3	TGCGCCAGCAGCCCGACCCCGACAGGCACAGATACGCAGTATTTT	CASSPTPTGTDTQYF
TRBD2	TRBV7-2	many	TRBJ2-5	TGTGCCAGCAGCTTAGGGTTTGGCGGGAGCGTGACCCAGTACTTC	CASSLGFGGSVTQYF
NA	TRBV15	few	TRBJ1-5	TGTGCCACCCGCAAGGACAGTTTTAGCAATCAGCCCCAGCATTTT	CATRKDSFSNQPQHF
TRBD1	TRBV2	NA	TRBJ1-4	TGTGCCAGCAGGACGGAAGCCGGGACAGGGAATGAAAAACTGTTTTTT	CASRTEAGTGNEKLFF
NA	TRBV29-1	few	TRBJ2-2	TGCAGCGTTGAAGATCCCGGAGAGGTCTGGGGGAACACCGGGGAGCTGTTTTTT	CSVEDPGEVWGNTGELFF
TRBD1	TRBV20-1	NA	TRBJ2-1	TGCAGTGCTAGGGGACAGGCCGACAATGAGCAGTTCTTC	CSARGQADNEQFF
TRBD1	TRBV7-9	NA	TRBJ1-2	TGTGCCAGCAGCCCACCGGGGACAGAGTATGGCTACACCTTC	CASSPPGTEYGYTF
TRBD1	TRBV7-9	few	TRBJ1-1	TGTGCCAGCAGCTCGGGACAGGGGGCTGTCAAGATCACTGAAGCTTTCTTT	CASSSGQGAVKITEAFF
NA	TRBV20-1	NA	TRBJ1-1	TGCAGTGCTAGAAAAATCGGTAGGCCAGGGAACACTGAAGCTTTCTTT	CSARKIGRPGNTEAFF
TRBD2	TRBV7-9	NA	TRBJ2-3	TGTGCCAGCAGCTTTTCGGGAGGGCCGATAGATACGCAGTATTTT	CASSFSGGPIDTQYF
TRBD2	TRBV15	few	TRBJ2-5	TGTGCCACCAGCAGAGATCGTGAAAGCGGGGGAAAGACCCAGTACTTC	CATSRDRESGGKTQYF
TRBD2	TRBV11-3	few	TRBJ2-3	TGTGCCAGCAGTTTAGGGGTAGCGGGAGCCGGCACAGATACGCAGTATTTT	CASSLGVAGAGTDTQYF